These 13 T cell receptor beta chains were sequenced from one sample in a study of shared clonotypes between healthy human individuals. Naive CD8 cells lacked CD45RO and underwent positive selection for CCR7, leaving out terminally differentiated effector memory CD45RA+ cells. Measured with immunoSEQ multiplex PCR; TCRdb has only the in-frame clones, and not every one. The table shows roughly 2,000,000 clones, with roughly 94% occurring only once. Source material: naive CD8+ T cells sorted from blood. These receptors were taken from a man between 18 and 35 years old in good health.

The chain employs TRBV19 and TRBJ1-2; D unresolved. Trimming stripped 3 bases from V and 3 bases from J, with 11 bases between. Germline CDR1 is LNHDA and CDR2 is SQIVND (reference sequence). This CDR3 comprises 14 residues. DNA for the CDR3: TGTGCCAGTAGTATTTTGGATTCAGACTATGGCTACACCTTC. This encodes CASSILDSDYGYTF.

CDR3 sequence reads: CASMSDLNTEAFF. In nucleotides, the CDR3 is TGTGCCAGCATGAGCGATTTGAACACTGAAGCTTTCTTT. This chain links TRBV2 with TRBJ1-1; D is unresolved. Germline values: CDR1 SNHLY, CDR2 FYNNEI. The CDR3 consists of 13 residues. V was pared by 7 bases and J by 0 bases, with 9 bases between. Drawing the rest from reference TRBV2 and TRBJ1-1, the complete variable domain is EPEVTQTPSHQVTQMGQEVILRCVPISNHLYFYWYRQILGQKVEFLVSFYNNEISEKSEIFDDQFSVERPDGSNFTLKIRSTKLEDSAMYFCASMSDLNTEAFFGQGTRLTVV.

V usage is TRBV5-1 and J usage is TRBJ2-3, with D perhaps matching TRBD2 (5 bases). This CDR3 comprises 17 residues. Trimming removed 7 bases at V and 1 base at J, with 22 bases between. CDR1 is SGHRS and CDR2 is YFSETQ in the germline V gene. The CDR3 coding sequence is TGCGCCAGCCCTAGCAACTTGGTCGCACTGGGCACAGATACGCAGTATTTT. Its translation: CASPSNLVALGTDTQYF.

V usage is TRBV28 and J usage is TRBJ2-2; either TRBD1 or TRBD2 may fit D (5 bases each). V dropped 3 bases and J dropped 6 bases, with 14 bases sitting between them. The CDR3 totals 15 residues. Germline assignment: CDR1 MDHEN and CDR2 SYDVKM. CDR3 nucleotides: TGTGCCAGCAGTTTTGTGAGAGAGGGGTCCGGGGAGCTGTTTTTT. Translating it yields CASSFVREGSGELFF.

The chain joins TRBV6-4 to TRBJ1-2, with D unresolved. The V end was cut by 1 base, the J end by 8 bases, with 14 bases between. CDR3 length: 14 amino acids. Germline V gene sequence: CDR1 MRHNA, CDR2 SNTAGT. The CDR3 DNA follows: TGTGCCAGCAGTGACTTGGGGTCGGGAAACGGCTACACCTTC. It specifies CASSDLGSGNGYTF.

The genes are TRBV7-9 and TRBJ2-7, with D possibly TRBD1 on 6 matching bases. CDR1 SEHNR and CDR2 FQNEAQ come from the germline V gene (reference sequence). The V gene lost 2 bases and the J gene lost 5 bases, with 13 bases spanning the gap. The CDR3 runs 14 residues. This CDR3 reads CASSLTGNVDEQYF. Written as DNA, the CDR3 is TGTGCCAGCAGCTTAACAGGGAATGTGGACGAGCAGTACTTC.

This clone appeared a single time. This rearrangement joins TRBV29-1 to TRBJ2-7; no clear D gene. The V and J ends lost 4 bases and 5 bases respectively, with 15 bases between them. The CDR3 is 13 amino acids. Germline CDR1 is SQVTM and CDR2 is ANQGSEA. As DNA, the CDR3 is TGCAGCGTTGGGGCCACCCCCCCGGACGAGCAGTACTTC. It yields the protein CSVGATPPDEQYF.

This rearrangement joins TRBV4-3 to TRBJ2-3, with 7 nucleotides matching TRBD2. The V and J ends lost 4 bases and 4 bases, in that order; junction bases with no gene match: 11. Looked up from germline, CDR1 is LGHNA and CDR2 is YSLEER. This CDR3 has 16 amino acids. CDR3 in amino acids: CASSPLLAGAPDTQYF. The DNA of the CDR3 is TGCGCCAGCAGCCCGCTTTTGGCGGGAGCTCCAGATACGCAGTATTTT.

The chain carries TRBV4-3 and TRBJ2-1; D is unresolved. This CDR3 contains 14 residues. Germline CDR1 reads LGHNA; CDR2 reads YSLEER. V lost 3 bases, J lost 2 bases, and 8 bases lay in between. The DNA for the CDR3 is TGCGCCAGCAGCCAGGGGATGACCTACAATGAGCAGTTCTTC. Its protein product is CASSQGMTYNEQFF.

The CDR3 DNA reads TGTGCCATCCGGGGGGGGCCCACCTACGAGCAGTACTTC. It encodes CAIRGGPTYEQYF. The chain uses TRBV27 and TRBJ2-7; 8 positions match TRBD2. The CDR3 has 13 amino acids. The germline gives CDR1 MNHEY, CDR2 SMNVEV (reference sequence). With V trimmed by 10 bases and J by 2 bases, 7 bases remained unmatched.

The chain recombines TRBV5-6 with TRBJ2-7; D is undetermined. V was clipped by 0 bases and J by 9 bases, with 10 bases between them. Germline V CDR1 and CDR2: SGHDT, YYEEEE. The CDR3 is 12 residues long. The CDR3 spells CASSLAEGLQYF. CDR3 sequence (DNA): TGTGCCAGCAGCTTGGCCGAAGGGCTGCAGTACTTC.

V is TRBV4-1 and J is TRBJ2-7; the D gene is possibly TRBD2 (5 bases). In germline, CDR1 is MGHRA, CDR2 YSYEKL. Between the trimmed V and J ends, which lost 4 bases and 2 bases, there was a span of 15 bases. CDR3 length: 15 amino acids. The DNA for the CDR3 is TGCGCCAGCAGCCCAGTTGGGGAGTCTCCCTACGAGCAGTACTTC. It specifies CASSPVGESPYEQYF.

The chain couples TRBV27 to TRBJ2-7; D may correspond to TRBD1 or TRBD2 (5 bases each). V lost 3 bases to trimming and J lost 3 bases, with 12 bases between them. CDR1 and CDR2 (germline): MNHEY, SMNVEV (reference sequence). The CDR3 has 14 amino acids. DNA of the CDR3: TGTGCCAGCAGTTTTCGAGGGGATGGCTACGAGCAGTACTTC. It encodes CASSFRGDGYEQYF.